These 21 T cell receptor beta chains were sequenced from one sample in a study of control samples from healthy donors and cancer patients. Data came from immunoSEQ multiplex PCR; TCRdb stores just in-frame clones and leaves some out. The sample holds about 94,000 clones; about nine tenths are singletons and the top ten take about 4%. The specimen sequenced was blood. Receptors were obtained from a young woman in good health.

The chain couples TRBV4-1 to TRBJ2-7, with 9 bases that match TRBD1. Germline lookup yields CDR1 MGHRA and CDR2 YSYEKL. V shed 3 bases, J shed 3 bases, and the junction held 9 bases outside the gene matches. This CDR3 is 16 amino acids long. The CDR3, as DNA: TGCGCCAGCAGCCATCCCCGACAGGGGGAGAGCTACGAGCAGTACTTC. As protein: CASSHPRQGESYEQYF.

This rearrangement joins TRBV5-1 to TRBJ1-2; no clear D gene. CDR3 length equals 15 residues. Germline CDR1 and CDR2: SGHRS and YFSETQ. Trimming removed 7 bases at V and 3 bases at J, with 19 bases between. The CDR3 DNA sequence: TGCGCCAGCCGACCGGGAGCAGATTTTTACTATGGCTACACCTTC. Translated, it gives CASRPGADFYYGYTF. Combining the CDR3 with reference TRBV5-1 and TRBJ1-2 gives the whole variable domain KAGVTQTPRYLIKTRGQQVTLSCSPISGHRSVSWYQQTPGQGLQFLFEYFSETQRNKGNFPGRFSGRQFSNSRSEMNVSTLELGDSALYLCASRPGADFYYGYTFGSGTRLTVV.

CDR3 residues: CAISGGTGRVEKLFF. The CDR3, as DNA: TGTGCCATCAGTGGCGGGACAGGGAGGGTTGAAAAACTGTTTTTT. This rearrangement joins TRBV10-3 to TRBJ1-4; 9 bases align to TRBD1. This CDR3 is 15 amino acids long. CDR1 and CDR2 (germline): ENHRY, SYGVKD. With V trimmed by 4 bases and J by 7 bases, 7 bases remained unmatched.

The chain links TRBV13 to TRBJ2-2, with 8 bases aligning to TRBD2. J gave up 1 base and V 5 bases, and 9 bases lay outside the gene matches. The germline V gene has CDR1 PRHDT and CDR2 FYEKMQ (reference sequence). The CDR3 extends over 17 amino acids. The CDR3 region is CASSPRGSGVNTGELFF. In DNA form, the CDR3 reads TGTGCCAGCAGCCCCAGGGGTAGCGGGGTGAACACCGGGGAGCTGTTTTTT.

The chain recombines TRBV3-1 (or the pseudogene TRBV3-2) with TRBJ2-7; D is unclear. V was shortened by 2 bases and J by 1 base, with 18 bases between the two germline ends. This CDR3 region has 17 residues. Germline V CDR1 and CDR2: LGHDT, YNNKEL (reference sequence). The CDR3 DNA reads TGTGCCAGCAGCCAAAAGGACCTTAGGTCAATTTCCTACGAGCAGTACTTC. This translates into CASSQKDLRSISYEQYF.

V and J are TRBV6-6 and TRBJ1-1; D unclear. CDR1 and CDR2 from the germline V gene are MNHNY and SVGAGI (reference sequence). The V end was cut by 6 bases, the J end by 1 base, with 12 bases between. The CDR3 spans 14 residues. The CDR3 sequence is CASRFLPQNTEAFF. The CDR3 nucleotides are TGTGCCAGCAGATTTCTTCCCCAGAACACTGAAGCTTTCTTT.

The chain has TRBV7-9 and TRBJ1-3; D remains unclear. CDR1 and CDR2 from the germline V gene are SEHNR and FQNEAQ (reference sequence). This CDR3 comprises 15 residues. The germline V and J ends were trimmed by 8 bases and 0 bases, with 14 bases remaining between them. CDR3 sequence: CASRNQETSGNTIYF. The CDR3 DNA reads as TGTGCCAGCCGGAATCAGGAGACCTCTGGAAACACCATATATTTT.

The rearrangement links TRBV7-3 to TRBJ2-1, with TRBD2 as a possible D gene (5 bases). Germline V CDR1 and CDR2: SGHTA, FQGTGA. The CDR3 is 14 amino acids. The V end lost 5 bases, the J end lost 7 bases, and 15 bases lay between the germline ends. CDR3 in amino acids: CASSAGRVGNEQFF. The CDR3 nucleotides read TGTGCCAGCAGCGCGGGCCGAGTCGGGAATGAGCAGTTCTTC.

The V and J genes are TRBV7-4 and TRBJ1-4; no clear D. Trimming stripped 2 bases from V and 8 bases from J, with 6 bases between. This CDR3 is built from 12 residues. The germline V gene encodes CDR1 SGHVT and CDR2 SQSDAQ. CDR3 nucleotides: TGTGCCAGCAGCTTAATTGAAGAAAAACTGTTTTTT. It is translated as CASSLIEEKLFF.

The chain joins TRBV9 to TRBJ1-1, with D possibly being TRBD1 (5 bases). The CDR3 runs 13 residues. V lost 3 bases to trimming and J lost 3 bases, with 9 bases between them. Germline V lookup: CDR1 SGDLS, CDR2 YYNGEE. CDR3 DNA: TGTGCCAGCAGCGACCGGGACGACACTGAAGCTTTCTTT. It is translated as CASSDRDDTEAFF.

The chain joins TRBV6-6 to TRBJ1-2, with 8 bases that match TRBD1. The germline V gene encodes CDR1 MNHNY and CDR2 SVGAGI (reference sequence). The CDR3 extends over 15 amino acids. V gave up 0 bases and J gave up 4 bases; unmatched junction bases: 4. DNA for the CDR3: TGTGCCAGCAGTTACTCAAGGACAGGGATCTATGGCTACACCTTC. Its protein is CASSYSRTGIYGYTF.

This clone showed up just once. The V call is TRBV28, the J call TRBJ1-5; no clear D. The CDR3 extends over 12 amino acids. V dropped 5 bases and J dropped 10 bases, with 12 bases sitting between them. Looked up from germline, CDR1 is MDHEN and CDR2 is SYDVKM. Here the CDR3 reads CASSPPSLPQHF. Here the CDR3 DNA reads TGTGCCAGCAGTCCCCCTTCCCTTCCCCAGCATTTT. The whole variable domain, filled in from reference TRBV28 and TRBJ1-5, reads DVKVTQSSRYLVKRTGEKVFLECVQDMDHENMFWYRQDPGLGLRLIYFSYDVKMKEKGDIPEGYSVSREKKERFSLILESASTNQTSMYLCASSPPSLPQHFGDGTRLSIL.

The chain couples TRBV11-2 to TRBJ2-2; TRBD1 matches 9 bases. CDR1 and CDR2 from the germline V gene are SGHAT and FQNNGV. The CDR3 spans 19 residues. With V trimmed by 1 base and J by 8 bases, 17 bases remained unmatched. CDR3 DNA: TGTGCCAGCAGCTTAGTTGGATTCCCGGGGACAGGGTCATCAGGGGAGCTGTTTTTT. This gives the protein CASSLVGFPGTGSSGELFF.

This clone appeared a single time. The chain combines TRBV7-3 with TRBJ1-1, with D unresolved. The CDR3 has 13 amino acids. Trimming took off 1 base at V and 0 bases at J, with 3 bases between the two ends. Per the germline V gene, CDR1 is SGHTA and CDR2 is FQGTGA. In DNA, the CDR3 is TGTGCCAGCAGCTTAAACGTGAACACTGAAGCTTTCTTT. This sequence encodes CASSLNVNTEAFF.

This clone was detected a few times. The chain carries TRBV10-2 and TRBJ2-7; possibly TRBD2 for D (5 bases). Deletions cut 8 bases from V and 3 bases from J, with 8 bases between. The CDR3 has 11 residues. Germline values: CDR1 WSHSY, CDR2 SAAADI. This CDR3 is CASWTGYEQYF. The CDR3 DNA sequence: TGCGCCAGCTGGACTGGCTACGAGCAGTACTTC.

The rearrangement links TRBV24-1 to TRBJ2-1; D unresolved. The germline gives CDR1 KGHDR, CDR2 SFDVKD. This CDR3 region has 16 residues. Trimming pared 0 bases from V and 0 bases from J, leaving 8 bases between. The DNA of the CDR3 is TGTGCCACCAGTGATTTGGGCGGCAGCTCCTACAATGAGCAGTTCTTC. It codes for CATSDLGGSSYNEQFF.

The chain has TRBV6-6 and TRBJ1-2; 7 bases agree with TRBD1. CDR3 length equals 17 residues. The V segment lost 5 bases and the J segment 8 bases; nucleotides outside the gene matches: 20. CDR1 is MNHNY, CDR2 SVGAGI, per germline (reference sequence). The CDR3 loop reads CASSPNSPSGHRGGYTF. The CDR3 bases are TGTGCCAGCAGTCCCAACTCGCCTTCGGGTCACAGGGGAGGCTACACCTTC.

A word on this clone: The junction and the germline gene differ at one end; a read error may be behind it. The chain joins TRBV12-3 or TRBV12-4 to TRBJ1-4; a possible D gene is TRBD1 (5 bases). The CDR3 loop spans 13 amino acids. CDR3 DNA: TGTGCCAGCAGTACTGGGACTTTGGAAAGACTGTTTTTT. This codes for CASSTGTLERLFF.

This chain links TRBV25-1 with TRBJ2-3; 11 positions agree with TRBD1. The CDR3 is 18 amino acids. The V gene end was trimmed by 7 bases and the J gene end by 5 bases; junction bases not matched to a gene: 17. Germline values: CDR1 MGHDK, CDR2 SYGVNS. The CDR3 region is CASKDRGQTKDLRDTQYF. The CDR3 DNA is TGTGCCAGCAAGGACAGGGGGCAAACCAAGGACCTCCGAGATACGCAGTATTTT.

This chain connects TRBV5-5 to TRBJ2-5; D might be TRBD1 (5 bases). Germline CDR1 is SGHKS and CDR2 is YYEKEE (reference sequence). The CDR3 is 13 residues long. V was shortened by 6 bases and J by 4 bases, with 13 bases between the two germline ends. CDR3 region: CASINQGGETQYF. CDR3 DNA: TGTGCCAGCATAAACCAGGGTGGAGAGACCCAGTACTTC.

This clone was seen only once. The rearrangement joins TRBV27 to TRBJ2-1, with 9 bases that match TRBD1. CDR3 length: 15 amino acids. V was clipped by 6 bases and J by 5 bases; unmatched bases: 8. Germline V gives CDR1 MNHEY, CDR2 SMNVEV (reference sequence). This chain's CDR3 is CASSPGTGNNNEQFF. Written as DNA, the CDR3 is TGTGCCAGCAGCCCCGGGACAGGGAATAACAATGAGCAGTTCTTC.